This T cell receptor (beta chain) was identified in a study of shared clonotypes between healthy human individuals. As for the study in general: Three plates each covered CD4 naive and memory; CD8 naive two, CD8 memory one.

Naive CD8 cells comprised CD45RO-negative, CCR7-positively selected cells, excluding terminally differentiated effector memory CD45RA+ cells. Study observations and caveats: Relative to their counterparts shared across all four donors, non-shared clonotypes exhibited diminished generation probabilities.

From germline, CDR1 is SGDLS and CDR2 YYNGEE. The V segment lost 0 bases and the J segment 5 bases; nucleotides outside the gene matches: 0. CDR3 length: 14 residues. Note on this clone: Its antigen is unknown. Other DNA sequences from this sample encode an identical CDR3 as well.

Generated by immunoSEQ multiplex PCR, the TCRdb table keeps only in-frame clones and is missing some. The sample shows some 2 million clones, less than 95% of them seen only once. Sequenced sample: naive CD8+ T cells sorted from blood. This chain connects TRBV9 to TRBJ1-5; 9 nucleotides line up with TRBD1. This TCR came from a man aged 18-30 years in good health. As DNA, the CDR3 is TGTGCCAGCAGCGTAGGGACAGGGGATCAGCCCCAGCATTTT. Its protein is CASSVGTGDQPQHF.